One sample yielded the 9 T cell receptor beta chains listed below, sequenced in a study of shared T cell receptors in the human thymus. Only in-frame clones appear in the TCRdb table, and some are missing; sequencing was by immunoSEQ multiplex PCR. Among 720,000 or so clones, approximately 85% were seen once, and the ten largest hold around 0.0099%. The sample also formed part of further work on human thymus T cells.

Sequencing used thymocytes. The receptors were gathered from a girl in the first two years of life with a congenital heart defect.

The genes are TRBV10-3 and TRBJ1-2, with D perhaps matching TRBD1 (6 bases). The CDR3 runs 13 residues. Germline V lookup: CDR1 ENHRY, CDR2 SYGVKD. The V gene lost 8 bases and the J gene lost 0 bases, with 10 bases spanning the gap. The CDR3 bases are TGTGCCATCGGGGGCGGACCTAACTATGGCTACACCTTC. This codes for CAIGGGPNYGYTF.

The chain carries TRBV15 and TRBJ1-2; 7 bases line up with TRBD1. The CDR3 loop spans 12 amino acids. V trimming: 6 bases; J trimming: 4 bases; junction bases outside the gene matches: 2. CDR1 and CDR2 from the germline V gene are LNHNV and YYDKDF (reference sequence). CDR3 amino acids: CATSYRGYGYTF. The CDR3 DNA reads TGTGCCACCAGTTACAGGGGCTATGGCTACACCTTC.

The chain is built from TRBV5-1 and TRBJ1-1, with a possible D match to TRBD1 (6 bases). CDR3 length: 15 amino acids. Trimming took 2 bases from V and 0 from J, leaving 11 bases between them. Germline V lookup: CDR1 SGHRS, CDR2 YFSETQ. In nucleotides, the CDR3 is TGCGCCAGCAGCTTTAAGGGGGGGATGAACACTGAAGCTTTCTTT. As protein: CASSFKGGMNTEAFF.

This clone was detected only once. The J gene is TRBJ1-5, the V gene TRBV28; 7 positions agree with TRBD1. Germline V gene sequence: CDR1 MDHEN, CDR2 SYDVKM. The CDR3 runs 15 residues. V lost 6 bases and J lost 10; bases outside the gene matches: 15. The CDR3 protein is CASSPLQGRVGPQHF. CDR3 bases: TGTGCCAGCAGCCCTCTACAGGGGCGGGTGGGACCCCAGCATTTT. The full variable domain, with the rest looked up from reference TRBV28 and TRBJ1-5, is DVKVTQSSRYLVKRTGEKVFLECVQDMDHENMFWYRQDPGLGLRLIYFSYDVKMKEKGDIPEGYSVSREKKERFSLILESASTNQTSMYLCASSPLQGRVGPQHFGDGTRLSIL.

CDR3 loop: CASSFTCPKEEDRDTGELFF. The CDR3 coding sequence is TGTGCCAGCAGCTTTACTTGTCCGAAGGAGGAAGACAGGGACACCGGGGAGCTGTTTTTT. The chain links TRBV5-4 to TRBJ2-2; 7 nucleotides agree with TRBD1. This CDR3 has 20 amino acids. The junction had 19 bases not matched to a gene; V was cut back by 2 bases and J by 3 bases. Germline loops: CDR1 SGHNT, CDR2 YYREEE (reference sequence).

The V gene is TRBV23-1, the J gene TRBJ1-1; 8 bases align to TRBD1. TRBV23-1 is designated an ORF whose function remains uncertain. The junction had 13 bases not matched to a gene; V was cut back by 8 bases and J by 8 bases. The CDR3 totals 14 residues. CDR3 sequence: CASGGTGQKREAFF. CDR3 sequence (DNA): TGCGCCAGCGGTGGGACAGGACAAAAACGGGAAGCTTTCTTT.

This clone was seen only a few times. This chain joins TRBV6-5 and TRBJ2-1, with a possible D match to TRBD1 (6 bases). The CDR3 is 15 residues long. Germline V gene data show CDR1 as MNHEY and CDR2 as SVGAGI. V gave up 0 bases and J gave up 6 bases, with 12 bases separating them. The CDR3 sequence: CASSYSTWGPNEQFF. Written as DNA, the CDR3 is TGTGCCAGCAGTTACTCGACTTGGGGGCCCAATGAGCAGTTCTTC.

The rearrangement joins TRBV14 to TRBJ1-1, with D perhaps matching TRBD1 (5 bases). V was trimmed by 0 bases and J by 10 bases, leaving 15 bases between them. Per the germline V gene, CDR1 is SGHDN and CDR2 is FVKESK. The CDR3 is 14 amino acids. The CDR3 region has the DNA TGTGCCAGCAGCCAAGATGGGGCAGGCCCCAGAGCTTTCTTT. Translating gives CASSQDGAGPRAFF.

This clone is a singleton in its sample. The CDR3 bases are TGTGCCAGCAGTTACGATCCCAGGGTCTATGGCTACACCTTC. Its protein is CASSYDPRVYGYTF. V and J are TRBV6-6 and TRBJ1-2, with a weak D call TRBD1 (5 bases). This CDR3 region has 14 residues. The V gene lost 2 bases and the J gene lost 4 bases, with 11 bases spanning the gap. The germline gives CDR1 MNHNY, CDR2 SVGAGI (reference sequence).